A selection of T cell receptor beta chains follows, all from one sample in a study of spatial heterogeneity in lung cancer. TCRdb ran MiXCR on the 5' RACE reads and lists one entry per CDR3 protein. The table shows more than 6,000 distinct CDR3 sequences, with 3% to 3.5% occurring only once. The sequences come from lung tumor tissue, collected at surgery. These receptors originate from a male donor with early-stage non-small cell lung cancer. Both conserved end residues are part of each CDR3. The D gene is left open where the match is weak. The listing skips clone size in some rows; elsewhere it reads once, few, many or a size class.

V: TRBV5-4; size: many; D: .; CDR3: CASSPGPYPQGDTQYF
V: TRBV2; size: many; D: TRBD2; CDR3: CASSEGLAGANEQFF
V: TRBV24-1; size: few; D: TRBD1; CDR3: CATSDPRTGGLEGYTF
V: TRBV18; size: medium-sized; D: TRBD2; CDR3: CASSPTSGRAYEQYF
V: TRBV30; size: medium-sized; D: TRBD1; CDR3: CAWSSGQTDQPQHF
V: TRBV12-3/TRBV12-4; size: medium-sized; D: .; CDR3: CASSLDETLLGNEQFF
V: TRBV5-6; size: many; D: .; CDR3: CASSHHVDYTYNEQFF
V: TRBV5-1; size: many; D: .; CDR3: CASSLQREEQYF
V: TRBV13; size: many; D: .; CDR3: CASSSGQSSYNSPLHF
V: TRBV28; size: .; D: .; CDR3: CASSPRAKNIQYF
V: TRBV9; size: medium-sized; D: TRBD1; CDR3: CASAPGQGVYEQYF
V: TRBV9; size: few; D: TRBD2; CDR3: CASSVGGRAGNEQYF
V: TRBV20-1; size: medium-sized; D: .; CDR3: CSARGSLGAGQPQHF
V: TRBV23-1; size: medium-sized; D: TRBD1; CDR3: CASSQSQDRGKPGELFF
V: TRBV30; size: many; D: .; CDR3: CAGIPPGPTYGYTF
V: TRBV5-1; size: .; D: TRBD2; CDR3: CASSLPGTSGDTQYF
V: TRBV25-1; size: many; D: .; CDR3: CASSEYRATDTQYF
V: TRBV7-9; size: many; D: TRBD1; CDR3: CASSPTGGVGETQYF
V: TRBV10-3; size: many; D: .; CDR3: CAITASDKYTDTQYF
V: TRBV6-5; size: many; D: .; CDR3: CASSYSLDGVGETQYF
V: TRBV7-9; size: few; D: .; CDR3: CASSLNMGDNEQFF
V: TRBV30; size: many; D: .; CDR3: CAWSTQPGLKYNEQFF
V: TRBV29-1; size: .; D: TRBD2; CDR3: CSVSRTSGRVDTQYF
V: TRBV4-1; size: .; D: TRBD2; CDR3: CASSQEASGAYNEQFF
V: TRBV19; size: few; D: TRBD1; CDR3: CASRPGDSPNYGYTF
V: TRBV7-9; size: many; D: TRBD2; CDR3: CASSPRLAGGPGETQYF
V: TRBV7-9; size: many; D: .; CDR3: CASLGVSTEAFF
V: TRBV12-3/TRBV12-4; size: few; D: .; CDR3: CASSSFTAQHF
V: TRBV20-1; size: many; D: TRBD1; CDR3: CSARDPGTGGLSYEQYF
V: TRBV14; size: .; D: TRBD1; CDR3: CASSHRRQGRNGNQPQHF
V: TRBV13; size: .; D: .; CDR3: CASSRNYEQYF
V: TRBV20-1; size: medium-sized; D: .; CDR3: CSARSQETQYF
V: TRBV15; size: medium-sized; D: .; CDR3: CATSRDEKLFF
V: TRBV3-1; size: many; D: .; CDR3: CASSPGQLYEQYF
V: TRBV24-1; size: many; D: .; CDR3: CATSDILYGYTF
V: TRBV10-3; size: few; D: .; CDR3: CAISESISSGAHF
V: TRBV24-1; size: medium-sized; D: TRBD1; CDR3: CATSDLDRGRDTQYF
V: TRBV27; size: many; D: .; CDR3: CASSAGGRCHEQYF
V: TRBV27; size: many; D: .; CDR3: CASSRGGQMGYSNQPQHF
V: TRBV19; size: medium-sized; D: .; CDR3: CASSPGGGHQPQHF
V: TRBV20-1; size: .; D: .; CDR3: CSARDMGSGANVLTF
V: TRBV5-5; size: medium-sized; D: TRBD1; CDR3: CASSLGGQGDEQYF
V: TRBV13; size: many; D: TRBD1; CDR3: CASSLEGDRNNSPLHF
V: TRBV5-1; size: many; D: TRBD1; CDR3: CASSPGQGNYGYTF
V: TRBV7-2; size: medium-sized; D: .; CDR3: CASSPWGDNSNQPQHF
V: TRBV19; size: medium-sized; D: .; CDR3: CASSIGEGSNGDTF
V: TRBV6-2/TRBV6-3; size: .; D: .; CDR3: CASSYRGEYRETQYF
V: TRBV6-5; size: many; D: .; CDR3: CASSFEGGGTEAFF
V: TRBV5-1; size: medium-sized; D: .; CDR3: CASSSLLGGYTF
V: TRBV5-1; size: medium-sized; D: .; CDR3: CASSEWAGRTGELFF
V: TRBV7-2; size: .; D: TRBD2; CDR3: CASSLVSGRDETQYF
V: TRBV12-3/TRBV12-4; size: many; D: TRBD2; CDR3: CASSFPSGETDTQYF
V: TRBV4-2; size: many; D: TRBD1; CDR3: CASSHNTGGTEAFF
V: TRBV20-1; size: few; D: TRBD1; CDR3: CSASQRTGGARGDTF
V: TRBV30; size: many; D: TRBD1; CDR3: CAWSVRGQGAAAFF
V: TRBV2; size: many; D: .; CDR3: CASSWFGGNEKLFF
V: TRBV7-8; size: many; D: TRBD2; CDR3: CASSLPTSGCTDTQYF